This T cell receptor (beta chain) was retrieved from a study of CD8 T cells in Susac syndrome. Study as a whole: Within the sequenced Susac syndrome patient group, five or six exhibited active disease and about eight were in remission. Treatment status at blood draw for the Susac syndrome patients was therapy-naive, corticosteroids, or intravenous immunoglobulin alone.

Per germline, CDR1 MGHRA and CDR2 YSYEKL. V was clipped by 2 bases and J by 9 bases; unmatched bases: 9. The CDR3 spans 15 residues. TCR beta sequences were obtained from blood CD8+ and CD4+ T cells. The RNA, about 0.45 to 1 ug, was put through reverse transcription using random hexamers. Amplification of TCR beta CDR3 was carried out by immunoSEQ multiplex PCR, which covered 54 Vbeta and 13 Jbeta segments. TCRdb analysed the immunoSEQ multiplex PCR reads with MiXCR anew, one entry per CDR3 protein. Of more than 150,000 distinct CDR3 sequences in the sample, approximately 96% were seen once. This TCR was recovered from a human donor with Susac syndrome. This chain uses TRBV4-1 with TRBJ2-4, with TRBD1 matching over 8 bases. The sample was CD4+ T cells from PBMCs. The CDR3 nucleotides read TGCGCCAGCAGCCAACAGGGGGCCCGTAACGGCATTCAGTACTTC. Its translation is CASSQQGARNGIQYF.